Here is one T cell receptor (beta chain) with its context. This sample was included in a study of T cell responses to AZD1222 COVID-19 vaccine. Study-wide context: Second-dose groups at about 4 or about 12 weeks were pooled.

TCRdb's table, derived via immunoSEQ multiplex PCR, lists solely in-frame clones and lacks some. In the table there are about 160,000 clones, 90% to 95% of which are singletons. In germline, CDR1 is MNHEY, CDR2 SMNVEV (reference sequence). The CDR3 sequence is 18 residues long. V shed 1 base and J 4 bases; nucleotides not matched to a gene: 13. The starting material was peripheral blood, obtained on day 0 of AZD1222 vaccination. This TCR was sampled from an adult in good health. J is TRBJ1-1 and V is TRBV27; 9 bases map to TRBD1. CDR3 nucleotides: TGTGCCAGCAGTTTATTGTCAGGCCCGACAGGGGGTCCCACTGAAGCTTTCTTT. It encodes CASSLLSGPTGGPTEAFF.